These 30 T cell receptor beta chains were sequenced from one sample in a study of blood T cell repertoires in COVID-19. Sequenced by immunoSEQ multiplex PCR; TCRdb stores in-frame clones only, minus some. In the table there are 200,000 to 300,000 clones, roughly 79% of which are singletons. Source material: peripheral blood. These TCRs come from an elderly woman with COVID-19, enrolled during active disease.

The chain recombines TRBV9 with TRBJ1-5; tentatively, D is TRBD1 (6 bases). The CDR3 covers 14 residues. Germline-derived CDR1 and CDR2 are SGDLS and YYNGEE. V gave up 0 bases and J gave up 5 bases, with 9 bases separating them. The chain's CDR3 is CASSVGGQHQPQHF. The CDR3 region has the DNA TGTGCCAGCAGCGTAGGTGGACAGCATCAGCCCCAGCATTTT.

The chain recombines TRBV9 with TRBJ2-1; D is unresolved. This CDR3 spans 13 amino acids. The germline gives CDR1 SGDLS, CDR2 YYNGEE. V shed 1 base and J shed 9 bases, with 11 bases lying between them. CDR3 region: CASSVNRLSEQFF. DNA for the CDR3: TGTGCCAGCAGCGTAAATAGACTCAGTGAGCAGTTCTTC. Full variable domain (remainder filled in from reference TRBV9 and TRBJ2-1): DSGVTQTPKHLITATGQRVTLRCSPRSGDLSVYWYQQSLDQGLQFLIQYYNGEERAKGNILERFSAQQFPDLHSELNLSSLELGDSALYFCASSVNRLSEQFFGPGTRLTVL.

This clone came up a few times. The V call is TRBV9, the J call TRBJ1-1; D is perhaps TRBD1 (5 bases). With 0 bases removed from V and 4 bases from J, the gap between germline ends came to 13 bases. Germline V gene lookup returns CDR1 SGDLS and CDR2 YYNGEE. This CDR3 has 15 residues. The CDR3 is CASSVASRAGTEAFF. CDR3 coding DNA: TGTGCCAGCAGCGTAGCTTCCAGGGCTGGCACTGAAGCTTTCTTT.

The CDR3, as DNA: TGTGCCAGCAGTACTCGGGACAGGGGGGCGAGGGGCTACACCTTC. It encodes CASSTRDRGARGYTF. The chain joins TRBV6-5 to TRBJ1-2; 11 bases map to TRBD1. This CDR3 has 15 residues. Trimming cost V 5 bases and J 8 bases; bases outside gene matches: 10. Germline CDR1 reads MNHEY; CDR2 reads SVGAGI.

The chain has TRBV29-1 and TRBJ1-3; 9 positions agree with TRBD1. The V gene's germline CDR1 is SQVTM and CDR2 ANQGSEA. Losses at the gene ends were 6 bases for V and 2 bases for J; bases not matched to a gene: 2. This CDR3 region has 13 residues. The CDR3: CSVGDRAGNTIYF. The CDR3 coding sequence is TGCAGCGTGGGGGACAGGGCTGGAAACACCATATATTTT.

J is TRBJ2-7 and V is TRBV7-2; TRBD1 agrees at 7 bases. This CDR3 region has 13 residues. V dropped 4 bases and J dropped 2; count of bases not matched to a gene: 2. The germline CDR1 and CDR2 sequences are SGHTA and FQGNSA. The DNA of the CDR3 is TGTGCCAGCAGCTCCCAGGGGGCCTACGAGCAGTACTTC. Translated: CASSSQGAYEQYF.

The genes are TRBV14 and TRBJ2-3; 15 bases fit TRBD2. V was clipped by 0 bases and J by 4 bases; unmatched bases: 5. CDR1 and CDR2 from the germline V gene are SGHDN and FVKESK. The CDR3 spans 18 residues. The CDR3 is CASSQDRGLAGGPDTQYF. Written as DNA, the CDR3 is TGTGCCAGCAGCCAAGATAGGGGACTAGCGGGGGGTCCAGATACGCAGTATTTT.

The chain couples TRBV10-1 to TRBJ2-1; D may be TRBD2 (6 bases). The ends were cut back, 2 bases at V and 1 base at J, with 12 bases in the middle. The CDR3 spans 16 residues. Germline-derived CDR1 and CDR2 are WNHNN and SYGVQD (reference sequence). The DNA of the CDR3 is TGCGCCAGCAGTGAGGTGGCGGGAATGTCCTACAATGAGCAGTTCTTC. Translated, it gives CASSEVAGMSYNEQFF.

This chain connects TRBV27 to TRBJ1-2; 9 nucleotides agree with TRBD1. This CDR3 is built from 14 residues. Germline CDR1 is MNHEY and CDR2 is SMNVEV (reference sequence). V lost 3 bases to trimming and J lost 4 bases; unmatched junction nucleotides: 3. The chain's CDR3 is CASSFGQGFYGYTF. CDR3 coding DNA: TGTGCCAGCAGTTTTGGACAGGGGTTCTATGGCTACACCTTC.

In this sample, this clone turned up a few times. V gene TRBV2 combines with J gene TRBJ1-2; 7 nucleotides agree with TRBD1. V dropped 5 bases and J dropped 0; count of bases not matched to a gene: 6. CDR1 is SNHLY, CDR2 FYNNEI, per germline. The CDR3 length is 15 residues. Here the CDR3 reads CASSTGTAANYGYTF. CDR3 nucleotides: TGTGCCAGCAGTACCGGGACAGCAGCTAACTATGGCTACACCTTC.

The chain carries TRBV28 and TRBJ1-2; the match to TRBD1 covers 9 bases. The CDR3 is 16 amino acids. V shed 7 bases, J shed 8 bases, and the junction held 17 bases outside the gene matches. Germline V gene lookup returns CDR1 MDHEN and CDR2 SYDVKM. The CDR3 coding sequence is TGTGCCAGCACTACAAGCACAGGGGGCCTAGCTTACGGCTACACCTTC. Translated: CASTTSTGGLAYGYTF.

This rearrangement joins TRBV7-3 to TRBJ1-1; D may be TRBD1 (5 bases). CDR1 is SGHTA and CDR2 is FQGTGA in the germline V gene. Deletions cut 1 base from V and 1 base from J, with 13 bases between. This CDR3 has 16 residues. Here the CDR3 reads CASSLKAGRTNTEAFF. DNA for the CDR3: TGTGCCAGCAGCTTAAAAGCAGGGCGGACGAACACTGAAGCTTTCTTT.

This clone occurred a few times. This sequence joins TRBV4-1 and TRBJ1-4; 10 nucleotides align to TRBD1. CDR3 length equals 19 residues. Germline trimming cut 5 bases from V and 0 bases from J; bases unmatched to any gene: 12. Per the germline V gene, CDR1 is MGHRA and CDR2 is YSYEKL. The CDR3 region has the DNA TGCGCCAGCAGCATCTATCCGGGACAGGGGAAAGCAACTAATGAAAAACTGTTTTTT. Its translation: CASSIYPGQGKATNEKLFF.

The chain links TRBV28 to TRBJ1-1; 9 nucleotides match TRBD1. V was pared by 5 bases and J by 4 bases, with 8 bases of the junction left unmatched. This CDR3 has 15 amino acids. Germline V gene sequence: CDR1 MDHEN, CDR2 SYDVKM. CDR3: CASSQTGGGGTEAFF. The CDR3 DNA is TGTGCCAGCAGTCAGACAGGGGGGGGTGGCACTGAAGCTTTCTTT.

The table lists this clone with a count of one. The V call is TRBV7-2, the J call TRBJ2-7; 7 bases agree with TRBD2. J lost 6 bases, V lost 3 bases, and 2 bases had no gene match. This CDR3 comprises 12 residues. Germline lookup yields CDR1 SGHTA and CDR2 FQGNSA. In DNA form, the CDR3 reads TGTGCCAGCAGCTTTCTAGCGGCCGAGCAGTACTTC. Translated, it gives CASSFLAAEQYF.

This clone was recorded only once. This sequence joins TRBV14 and TRBJ1-1; no clear D gene. This CDR3 contains 14 residues. Germline CDR1 and CDR2: SGHDN and FVKESK. V lost 4 bases to trimming and J lost 3 bases, with 12 bases between them. CDR3 sequence: CASSLQEGHTEAFF. Here the CDR3 DNA reads TGTGCCAGCAGCCTTCAGGAGGGCCACACTGAAGCTTTCTTT.

This chain connects TRBV7-9 to TRBJ1-1; tentative D call: TRBD1 (6 bases). Germline V gene lookup returns CDR1 SEHNR and CDR2 FQNEAQ (reference sequence). Trimming cost V 1 base and J 4 bases, with 19 bases left between them. The CDR3 covers 17 residues. CDR3 coding DNA: TGTGCCAGCAGCTTAGACGGGACACCAGTTAAGGGCACTGAAGCTTTCTTT. Translation gives CASSLDGTPVKGTEAFF.

The chain employs TRBV7-9 and TRBJ1-2; D call uncertain. Trimming pared 7 bases from V and 0 bases from J, leaving 12 bases between. This CDR3 region has 14 residues. Germline CDR1 and CDR2: SEHNR and FQNEAQ (reference sequence). The CDR3 sequence: CASILTGANYGYTF. CDR3 DNA sequence: TGTGCCAGCATTTTGACGGGTGCTAACTATGGCTACACCTTC.

V and J are TRBV3-1 (or the pseudogene TRBV3-2) and TRBJ1-5, with unresolved D. CDR3 length: 13 amino acids. Germline V gene lookup returns CDR1 LGHDT and CDR2 YNNKEL (reference sequence). V was trimmed by 3 bases and J by 7 bases, leaving 10 bases between them. The CDR3 nucleotides read TGTGCCAGCAGCCAGAGGTCGGGGCAGCCCCAGCATTTT. This sequence encodes CASSQRSGQPQHF.

The chain is built from TRBV9 and TRBJ1-1, with 9 nucleotides matching TRBD1. The CDR3 runs to 14 residues. V trimming: 3 bases; J trimming: 6 bases; junction bases outside the gene matches: 6. Germline loops: CDR1 SGDLS, CDR2 YYNGEE. DNA for the CDR3: TGTGCCAGCAGCGCAACAGGGGGCAACGCTGAAGCTTTCTTT. Protein sequence: CASSATGGNAEAFF.

The V and J genes are TRBV2 and TRBJ2-1, with 7 bases lining up with TRBD2. Germline V gives CDR1 SNHLY, CDR2 FYNNEI. The ends lost 2 bases at V and 10 bases at J; junction bases unmatched: 2. The CDR3 covers 12 residues. CDR3 in amino acids: CASSETSDEQFF. DNA for the CDR3: TGTGCCAGCAGTGAAACTAGCGACGAGCAGTTCTTC.

The chain uses TRBV11-3 and TRBJ2-5, with TRBD1 identical over 8 bases. This CDR3 region has 14 residues. Germline-derived CDR1 and CDR2 are SGHNT and YENEEA. With V trimmed by 5 bases and J by 5 bases, 7 bases remained unmatched. The chain's CDR3 is CASSPGTGYETQYF. The CDR3, as DNA: TGTGCCAGCAGCCCCGGGACAGGCTACGAGACCCAGTACTTC. The full variable domain, its missing parts supplied by reference TRBV11-3 and TRBJ2-5, is EAGVVQSPRYKIIEKKQPVAFWCNPISGHNTLYWYLQNLGQGPELLIRYENEEAVDDSQLPKDRFSAERLKGVDSTLKIQPAELGDSAVYLCASSPGTGYETQYFGPGTRLLVL.

The genes are TRBV3-1 (or the pseudogene TRBV3-2) and TRBJ1-1; D remains unclear. V dropped 5 bases and J dropped 4 bases, with 11 bases sitting between them. CDR1 and CDR2 (germline): LGHDT, YNNKEL (reference sequence). This CDR3 region has 13 residues. The CDR3 region is CASSSTRGTEAFF. The CDR3 DNA sequence: TGTGCCAGCAGCTCCACCCGGGGCACTGAAGCTTTCTTT.

Points on this clone: The sample contains more than one DNA sequence encoding this CDR3. J is TRBJ1-1 and V is TRBV14; tentative D call: TRBD1 (5 bases). This CDR3 comprises 14 residues. Trimming left V 1 base short and J 4 bases short, with 10 bases between. The germline CDR1 and CDR2 sequences are SGHDN and FVKESK. This CDR3 reads CASSQVPGITEAFF. CDR3 nucleotides: TGTGCCAGCAGCCAAGTACCAGGGATCACTGAAGCTTTCTTT. Variable domain in full (rest from reference TRBV14 and TRBJ1-1): EAGVTQFPSHSVIEKGQTVTLRCDPISGHDNLYWYRRVMGKEIKFLLHFVKESKQDESGMPNNRFLAERTGGTYSTLKVQPAELEDSGVYFCASSQVPGITEAFFGQGTRLTVV.

The chain employs TRBV30 and TRBJ1-2, with TRBD1 as a possible D gene (5 bases). Trimming shortened V by 2 bases and J by 7 bases, and 17 bases separated the two germline ends. Germline lookup yields CDR1 GTSNPN and CDR2 SVGIG (reference sequence). The CDR3 extends over 14 amino acids. The CDR3 DNA follows: TGTGCCTGGAGTCCTATCAGGGTGGGTGGTGGCTACACCTTC. As protein: CAWSPIRVGGGYTF.

The sample holds one count of this clone. J is TRBJ1-2 and V is TRBV27, with 8 nucleotides matching TRBD1. This CDR3 comprises 13 residues. From germline, CDR1 is MNHEY and CDR2 SMNVEV (reference sequence). The V gene end was trimmed by 10 bases and the J gene end by 8 bases; junction bases not matched to a gene: 12. CDR3 loop: CATANQGAPGYTF. The CDR3 DNA sequence: TGTGCCACCGCGAACCAGGGGGCGCCCGGCTACACCTTC.

This clone was counted a single time. V and J are TRBV5-1 and TRBJ2-3, with a tentative D call TRBD2 (6 bases). V lost 2 bases to trimming and J lost 0 bases, with 16 bases between them. Germline CDR1 reads SGHRS; CDR2 reads YFSETQ. The CDR3 spans 17 residues. The CDR3 here is CASSLTSAGSSTDTQYF. CDR3 in DNA: TGCGCCAGCAGCTTAACGAGCGCGGGATCTAGCACAGATACGCAGTATTTT.

The chain couples TRBV7-9 to TRBJ1-1; D uncertain. The germline V gene encodes CDR1 SEHNR and CDR2 FQNEAQ (reference sequence). CDR3 length: 13 amino acids. V lost 5 bases and J lost 0, with 7 bases in between. The CDR3 sequence is CASSATVNTEAFF. The CDR3 region has the DNA TGTGCCAGCAGCGCGACTGTGAACACTGAAGCTTTCTTT.

This clone was seen more than once but under ten times. V is TRBV5-8 and J is TRBJ2-3, with TRBD1 as a possible D gene (6 bases). CDR1 and CDR2 (germline): SGHTS, YDEGEE. There are 15 residues in the CDR3. V was pared by 2 bases and J by 6 bases, with 16 bases between. The CDR3 is CASSFRGLGVDTQYF. The CDR3 DNA reads TGTGCCAGCAGCTTTAGGGGGTTGGGCGTGGATACGCAGTATTTT.

Only a few counts were recorded for this clone. V is TRBV11-2 and J is TRBJ1-1; 8 nucleotides agree with TRBD1. Trimming removed 3 bases from V and 6 bases from J; junction bases left unmatched: 12. The CDR3 loop spans 16 amino acids. The germline V gene has CDR1 SGHAT and CDR2 FQNNGV. CDR3 sequence: CASSFGAGRGLSEAFF. The CDR3, as DNA: TGTGCCAGCAGCTTTGGGGCGGGCAGGGGGCTTTCTGAAGCTTTCTTT.